Below are 18 T cell receptor beta chains sequenced from a single sample in a study of blood T cell repertoires in COVID-19. TCRdb's table, derived via immunoSEQ multiplex PCR, lists solely in-frame clones and lacks some. The table has 130,000 or so clones, roughly two thirds seen once. The source material was peripheral blood. These receptors came from a woman in her 70s with acute or convalescent COVID-19.

The V call is TRBV2, the J call TRBJ2-1; 12 bases are shared with TRBD2. The trim removed 6 bases at V and 6 bases at J, leaving 9 bases unmatched. CDR3 length: 16 amino acids. From germline, CDR1 is SNHLY and CDR2 FYNNEI. The CDR3: CASRASTSGGPNEQFF. The CDR3 DNA follows: TGTGCCAGCAGAGCCTCGACTAGCGGGGGTCCCAATGAGCAGTTCTTC.

The gene calls are TRBV2 and TRBJ2-7, with no clear D. The CDR3 totals 11 residues. V was shortened by 6 bases and J by 1 base, with 4 bases between the two germline ends. Germline V gene lookup returns CDR1 SNHLY and CDR2 FYNNEI. The DNA for the CDR3 is TGTGCCAGCAGCCATTCCTACGAGCAGTACTTC. Translated, it gives CASSHSYEQYF.

This chain connects TRBV5-1 to TRBJ2-7, with a tentative D call TRBD2 (5 bases). CDR3 length equals 15 residues. Trimming left V 0 bases short and J 0 bases short, with 10 bases between. The germline CDR1 and CDR2 sequences are SGHRS and YFSETQ. CDR3 sequence: CASSLAPGISYEQYF. The CDR3 nucleotides are TGCGCCAGCAGCTTGGCTCCGGGGATCTCCTACGAGCAGTACTTC.

This chain links TRBV11-2 with TRBJ1-6; D not resolved. The CDR3 spans 14 residues. V was cut by 4 bases and J by 9 bases, with 13 bases left in between. CDR1 and CDR2 (germline): SGHAT, FQNNGV. This CDR3 reads CASSSPPSGSPLHF. In DNA form, the CDR3 reads TGTGCCAGCAGCTCACCCCCCTCGGGTTCACCCCTCCACTTT.

The rearrangement uses TRBV2 and TRBJ2-1; possible D gene TRBD1, 6 bases. With 4 bases removed from V and 8 bases from J, the gap between germline ends came to 12 bases. Germline loops: CDR1 SNHLY, CDR2 FYNNEI. The CDR3 is made up of 13 amino acids. This CDR3 is CASSGTEGDEQFF. In DNA form, the CDR3 reads TGTGCCAGCAGTGGAACAGAGGGGGATGAGCAGTTCTTC.

The chain couples TRBV15 to TRBJ2-3; 8 bases align to TRBD1. V was pared by 3 bases and J by 1 base, with 6 bases of the junction left unmatched. The CDR3 length is 16 residues. Germline lookup yields CDR1 LNHNV and CDR2 YYDKDF (reference sequence). The CDR3 loop is CATSRDRALGTDTQYF. CDR3 DNA: TGTGCCACCAGCAGGGACAGGGCCCTTGGCACAGATACGCAGTATTTT.

Concerning this clone: This sample includes further DNA sequences coding for the same CDR3. This chain connects TRBV6-5 to TRBJ1-2; TRBD1 might be the D (6 bases). Germline V lookup: CDR1 MNHEY, CDR2 SVGAGI. Trimming took 0 bases from V and 5 from J, leaving 10 bases between them. The CDR3 consists of 14 residues. The CDR3 nucleotides read TGTGCCAGCAGTTACTCGAGAGGGGGTTATGGCTACACCTTC. It is translated as CASSYSRGGYGYTF.

V usage is TRBV11-2 and J usage is TRBJ1-1; D gene uncertain. Trimming cost V 1 base and J 6 bases, with 3 bases left between them. Germline CDR1 is SGHAT and CDR2 is FQNNGV. This CDR3 is 11 amino acids long. CDR3 sequence reads: CASSLVSEAFF. DNA for the CDR3: TGTGCCAGCAGCTTAGTATCTGAAGCTTTCTTT.

This sequence joins TRBV6-5 and TRBJ2-1; 10 nucleotides line up with TRBD1. CDR1 and CDR2 from the germline V gene are MNHEY and SVGAGI. J was trimmed by 8 bases and V by 6 bases; bases with no gene match: 10. This CDR3 has 15 amino acids. Written as DNA, the CDR3 is TGTGCCAGCAGCTACCGGGACAGGGGAACGTATGAGCAGTTCTTC. This sequence encodes CASSYRDRGTYEQFF.

This CDR3 is CASSQDRLKQYF. As DNA, the CDR3 is TGTGCCAGCAGCCAGGACAGGCTGAAGCAGTACTTC. This rearrangement joins TRBV14 to TRBJ2-7; 7 bases fit TRBD1. V was clipped by 3 bases and J by 8 bases; unmatched bases: 4. Germline V gene sequence: CDR1 SGHDN, CDR2 FVKESK. This CDR3 is 12 amino acids long.

The CDR3 bases are TGTGCCAGCAGGGCGACAGCCAACTATGGCTACACCTTC. This encodes CASRATANYGYTF. The genes are TRBV5-4 and TRBJ1-2; TRBD1 might be the D (5 bases). The CDR3 covers 13 residues. Germline loops: CDR1 SGHNT, CDR2 YYREEE (reference sequence). V was clipped by 5 bases and J by 2 bases, with 10 bases between them.

The chain joins TRBV5-5 to TRBJ2-3; possible D gene TRBD1, 7 bases. Trimming pared 4 bases from V and 6 bases from J, leaving 33 bases between. The CDR3 spans 20 residues. Germline CDR1 SGHKS, CDR2 YYEKEE (reference sequence). The CDR3 loop reads CASSGMGGTDVGGRGDTQYF. CDR3 DNA: TGTGCCAGCAGCGGGATGGGCGGGACAGACGTTGGCGGGCGAGGGGATACGCAGTATTTT.

The V call is TRBV6-6, the J call TRBJ1-1; 9 nucleotides align to TRBD1. V lost 6 bases, J lost 0 bases, and 5 bases stayed unmatched. There are 15 residues in the CDR3. Germline V CDR1 and CDR2: MNHNY, SVGAGI (reference sequence). CDR3 nucleotide sequence: TGTGCCAGCAGAACGGGACAGGGCGTGAACACTGAAGCTTTCTTT. Translated: CASRTGQGVNTEAFF.

This clone was seen only a few times. Here the CDR3 reads CASSLGTGTTGELFF. CDR3 nucleotides: TGCGCCAGCAGCTTGGGGACAGGGACCACCGGGGAGCTGTTTTTT. This chain links TRBV5-1 with TRBJ2-2; TRBD1 aligns across 8 bases. Germline V gives CDR1 SGHRS, CDR2 YFSETQ. This CDR3 comprises 15 residues. V gave up 0 bases and J gave up 4 bases; unmatched junction bases: 2.

This sequence joins TRBV6-5 and TRBJ1-5; D perhaps matches TRBD1 (5 bases). Germline CDR1 is MNHEY and CDR2 is SVGAGI. Trimming pared 9 bases from V and 3 bases from J, leaving 15 bases between. The CDR3 runs 14 residues. The CDR3 region has the DNA TGTGCCAGTCTCTGGGGGGGGAACAATCAGCCCCAGCATTTT. The encoded protein is CASLWGGNNQPQHF.

There are many counts of this clone. The rearrangement links TRBV5-1 to TRBJ2-7; 9 bases map to TRBD2. The CDR3 is 16 residues long. Germline values: CDR1 SGHRS, CDR2 YFSETQ. The V segment lost 0 bases and the J segment 6 bases; nucleotides outside the gene matches: 10. The CDR3 is CASSLGAGGAFREQYF. The CDR3 bases are TGCGCCAGCAGCTTGGGAGCGGGGGGCGCGTTTCGCGAGCAGTACTTC.

The genes are TRBV6-6 and TRBJ2-7; no firm D call. The V and J ends lost 5 bases and 4 bases respectively, with 6 bases between them. CDR1 and CDR2 from the germline V gene are MNHNY and SVGAGI (reference sequence). The CDR3 extends over 11 amino acids. CDR3 coding DNA: TGTGCCAGCAGTCCGCAGTACGAGCAGTACTTC. It codes for CASSPQYEQYF.

The V call is TRBV6-4, the J call TRBJ1-1, with 10 bases identical to TRBD1. Per germline, CDR1 MRHNA and CDR2 SNTAGT. V was pared by 6 bases and J by 10 bases, with 8 bases of the junction left unmatched. The CDR3 length is 13 residues. CDR3: CASSATGGLVAFF. CDR3 coding DNA: TGTGCCAGCAGCGCGACAGGGGGCTTGGTAGCTTTCTTT.